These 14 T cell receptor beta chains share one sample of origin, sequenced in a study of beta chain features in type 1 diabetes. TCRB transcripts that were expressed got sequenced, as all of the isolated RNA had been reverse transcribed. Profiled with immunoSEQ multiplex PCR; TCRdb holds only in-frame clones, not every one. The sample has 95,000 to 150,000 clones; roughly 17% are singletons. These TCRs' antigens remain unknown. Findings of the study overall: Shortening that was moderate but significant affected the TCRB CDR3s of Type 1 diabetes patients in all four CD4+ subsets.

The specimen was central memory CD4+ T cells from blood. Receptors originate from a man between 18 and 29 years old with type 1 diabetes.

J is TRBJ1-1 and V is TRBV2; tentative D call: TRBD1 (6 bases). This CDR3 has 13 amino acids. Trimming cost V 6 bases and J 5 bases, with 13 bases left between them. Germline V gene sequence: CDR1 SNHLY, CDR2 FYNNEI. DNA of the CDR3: TGTGCCAGCAGGTGGGGAACAGGGACTGAAGCTTTCTTT. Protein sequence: CASRWGTGTEAFF.

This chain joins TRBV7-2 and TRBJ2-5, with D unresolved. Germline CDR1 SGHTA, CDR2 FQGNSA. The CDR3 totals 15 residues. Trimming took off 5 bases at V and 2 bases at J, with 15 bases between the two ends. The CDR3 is CASSPTYVVQETQYF. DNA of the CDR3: TGTGCCAGCAGCCCGACGTATGTAGTTCAAGAGACCCAGTACTTC. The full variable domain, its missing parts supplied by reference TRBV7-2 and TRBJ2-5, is GAGVSQSPSNKVTEKGKDVELRCDPISGHTALYWYRQSLGQGLEFLIYFQGNSAPDKSGLPSDRFSAERTGGSVSTLTIQRTQQEDSAVYLCASSPTYVVQETQYFGPGTRLLVL.

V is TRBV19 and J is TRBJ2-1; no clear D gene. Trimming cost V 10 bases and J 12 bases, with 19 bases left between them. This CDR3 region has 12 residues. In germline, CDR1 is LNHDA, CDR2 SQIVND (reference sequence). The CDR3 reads CATSADSVGQFF. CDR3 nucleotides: TGTGCCACCTCCGCGGATTCGGTTGGGCAGTTCTTC.

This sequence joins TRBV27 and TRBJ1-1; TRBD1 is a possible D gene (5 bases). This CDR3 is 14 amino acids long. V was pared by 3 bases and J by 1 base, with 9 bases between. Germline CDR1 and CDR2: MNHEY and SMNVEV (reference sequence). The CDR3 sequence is CASSLGRANTEAFF. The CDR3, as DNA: TGTGCCAGCAGTTTGGGCAGGGCGAACACTGAAGCTTTCTTT.

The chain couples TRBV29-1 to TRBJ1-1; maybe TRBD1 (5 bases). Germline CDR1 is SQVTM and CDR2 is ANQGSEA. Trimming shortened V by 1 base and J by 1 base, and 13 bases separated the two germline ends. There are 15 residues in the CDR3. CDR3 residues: CSVEGFVGQNTEAFF. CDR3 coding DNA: TGCAGCGTTGAAGGTTTTGTCGGACAGAACACTGAAGCTTTCTTT. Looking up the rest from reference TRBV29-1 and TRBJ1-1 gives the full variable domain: SAVISQKPSRDICQRGTSLTIQCQVDSQVTMMFWYRQQPGQSLTLIATANQGSEATYESGFVIDKFPISRPNLTFSTLTVSNMSPEDSSIYLCSVEGFVGQNTEAFFGQGTRLTVV.

The CDR3 DNA reads TGTGCCAGCAGCGTTACCCCCGGGACCTCCTACAATGAGCAGTTCTTC. This translates into CASSVTPGTSYNEQFF. V gene TRBV9 combines with J gene TRBJ2-1; D tentatively reads TRBD1 or TRBD2 (5 bases each). Trimming left V 2 bases short and J 0 bases short, with 12 bases between. Germline-derived CDR1 and CDR2 are SGDLS and YYNGEE. There are 16 residues in the CDR3.

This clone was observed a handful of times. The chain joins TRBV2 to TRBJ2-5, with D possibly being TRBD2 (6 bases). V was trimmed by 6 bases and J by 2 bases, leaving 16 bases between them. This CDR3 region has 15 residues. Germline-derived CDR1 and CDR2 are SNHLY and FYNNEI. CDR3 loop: CASRAERGGQETQYF. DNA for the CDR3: TGTGCCAGCAGGGCTGAACGGGGAGGACAAGAGACCCAGTACTTC.

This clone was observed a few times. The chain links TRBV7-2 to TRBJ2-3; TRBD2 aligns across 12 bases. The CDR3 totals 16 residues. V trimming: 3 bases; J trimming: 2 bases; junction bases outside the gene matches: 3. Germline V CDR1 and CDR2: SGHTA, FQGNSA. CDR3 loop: CASSFGTSGFTDTQYF. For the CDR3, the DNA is TGTGCCAGCAGCTTTGGGACTAGCGGGTTCACAGATACGCAGTATTTT.

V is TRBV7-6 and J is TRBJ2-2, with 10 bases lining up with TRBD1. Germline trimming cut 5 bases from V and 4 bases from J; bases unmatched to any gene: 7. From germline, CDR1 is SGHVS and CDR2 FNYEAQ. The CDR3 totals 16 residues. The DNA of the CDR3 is TGTGCCAGCAGCAAAGGGACAGGGGCGACCACCGGGGAGCTGTTTTTT. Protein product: CASSKGTGATTGELFF.

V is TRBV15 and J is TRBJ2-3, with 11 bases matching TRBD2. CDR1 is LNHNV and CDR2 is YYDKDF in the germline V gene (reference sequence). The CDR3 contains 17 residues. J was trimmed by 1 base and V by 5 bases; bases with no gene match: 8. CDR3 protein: CATSGSGGAPGTDTQYF. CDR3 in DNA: TGTGCCACCAGCGGTAGCGGGGGGGCCCCTGGCACAGATACGCAGTATTTT.

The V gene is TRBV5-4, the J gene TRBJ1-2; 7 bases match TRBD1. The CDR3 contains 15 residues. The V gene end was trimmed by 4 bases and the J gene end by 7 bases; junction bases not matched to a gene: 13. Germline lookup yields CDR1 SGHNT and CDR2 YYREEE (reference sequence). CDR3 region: CASSPTTGDSGGYTF. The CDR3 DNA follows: TGTGCCAGCAGCCCTACTACAGGGGATTCGGGTGGCTACACCTTC. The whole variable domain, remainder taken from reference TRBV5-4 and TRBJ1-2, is ETGVTQSPTHLIKTRGQQVTLRCSSQSGHNTVSWYQQALGQGPQFIFQYYREEENGRGNFPPRFSGLQFPNYSSELNVNALELDDSALYLCASSPTTGDSGGYTFGSGTRLTVV.

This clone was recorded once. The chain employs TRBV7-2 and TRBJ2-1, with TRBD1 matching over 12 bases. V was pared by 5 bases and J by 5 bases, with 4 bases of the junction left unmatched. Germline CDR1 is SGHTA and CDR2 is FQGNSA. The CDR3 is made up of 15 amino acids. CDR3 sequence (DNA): TGTGCCAGCAGCCTGGGACAGGGGGCTCACAATGAGCAGTTCTTC. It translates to CASSLGQGAHNEQFF.

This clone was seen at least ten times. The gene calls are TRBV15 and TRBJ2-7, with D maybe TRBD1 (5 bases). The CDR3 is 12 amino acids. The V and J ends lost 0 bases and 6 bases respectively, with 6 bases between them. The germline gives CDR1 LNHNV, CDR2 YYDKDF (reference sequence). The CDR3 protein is CATSRETAEQYF. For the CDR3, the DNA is TGTGCCACCAGCAGAGAGACAGCCGAGCAGTACTTC.

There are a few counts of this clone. CDR3 loop: CASSWAGSSNQPQHF. Written as DNA, the CDR3 is TGTGCCAGCAGTTGGGCTGGGAGTAGCAATCAGCCCCAGCATTTT. The chain links TRBV28 to TRBJ1-5; unclear D gene. Germline-derived CDR1 and CDR2 are MDHEN and SYDVKM. The ends were cut back, 4 bases at V and 0 bases at J, with 10 bases in the middle. The CDR3 is 15 amino acids.